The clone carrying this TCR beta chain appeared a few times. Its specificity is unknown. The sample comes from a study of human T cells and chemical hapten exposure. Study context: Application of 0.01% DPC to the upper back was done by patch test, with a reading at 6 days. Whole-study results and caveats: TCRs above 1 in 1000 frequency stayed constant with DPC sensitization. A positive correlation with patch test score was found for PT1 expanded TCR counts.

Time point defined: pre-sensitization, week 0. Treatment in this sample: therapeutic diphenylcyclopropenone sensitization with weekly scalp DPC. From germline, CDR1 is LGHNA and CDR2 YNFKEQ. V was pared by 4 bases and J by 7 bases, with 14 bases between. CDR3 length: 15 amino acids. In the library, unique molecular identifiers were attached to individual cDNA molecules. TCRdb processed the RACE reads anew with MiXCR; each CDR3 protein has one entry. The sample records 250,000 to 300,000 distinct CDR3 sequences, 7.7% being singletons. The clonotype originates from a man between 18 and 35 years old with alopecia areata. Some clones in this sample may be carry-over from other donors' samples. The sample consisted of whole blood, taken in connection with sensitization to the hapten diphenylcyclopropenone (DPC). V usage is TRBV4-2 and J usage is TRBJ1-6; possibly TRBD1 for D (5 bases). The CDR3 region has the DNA TGTGCCAGCAGCCCCGACAGAACCCAAAATTCACCCCTCCACTTT. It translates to CASSPDRTQNSPLHF.